Listed here is a single T cell receptor (beta chain). Antigen specificity is unknown. This record belongs to a study of TIL therapy for anti-PD-1-resistant metastatic lung cancer. Study information: Progressing patients received lymphodepletion, expanded TIL infusion and IL-2. Median tumor mutation burden was roughly 1.4 mutations per megabase.

Study-level points and caveats: Infused TIL clonotypes partially replaced the baseline blood repertoire, then decayed over months.

This was the immunoSEQ v3 assay. Sequencing depth was around 1.9 million read pairs for survey level, roughly 4.5-6.5 million for deep. Sequencing used immunoSEQ multiplex PCR; TCRdb keeps in-frame clones, though not all of them. The top ten hold approximately 8% of the sample, which has about 17,000 clones, 75% to 80% seen once. Time point: pre-treatment sample, taken before nivolumab and TIL therapy. Germline values: CDR1 MNHEY, CDR2 SVGAGI. CDR3 length: 13 residues. Trimming stripped 10 bases from V and 12 bases from J, with 22 bases between. Sequences were derived from blood, sampled at baseline. The V call is TRBV6-5, the J call TRBJ2-1; D is possibly TRBD1 or TRBD2 (5 bases each). The clonotype comes from a person between 25 and 79 years old with non-small cell lung cancer. The CDR3 bases are TGTGCCACCCCGGGACGGAGCACCATAGGGCAGTTCTTC. It codes for CATPGRSTIGQFF.